A single sample gave rise to the 15 T cell receptor beta chains below, sequenced in a study of blood T cell repertoires in COVID-19. Assay: immunoSEQ multiplex PCR; the TCRdb copy retains only in-frame clones and omits some. The profile shows about 99,000 clones, about four fifths of them singletons. The sequenced material came from peripheral blood. These TCRs come from a man in his 60s with acute or convalescent COVID-19.

The chain recombines TRBV6-6 with TRBJ2-7; 12 nucleotides agree with TRBD2. The CDR3 runs 13 residues. J was trimmed by 7 bases and V by 10 bases; bases with no gene match: 8. Germline V CDR1 and CDR2: MNHNY, SVGAGI (reference sequence). CDR3 region: CATRTSGKNEQYF. In DNA, the CDR3 is TGTGCCACCCGGACTAGCGGGAAAAATGAGCAGTACTTC.

The chain uses TRBV5-5 and TRBJ1-6, with D hard to call. Trimming pared 0 bases from V and 9 bases from J, leaving 10 bases between. CDR3 length: 14 residues. The germline V gene encodes CDR1 SGHKS and CDR2 YYEKEE (reference sequence). The CDR3 protein is CASSLGQPSSPLHF. Written as DNA, the CDR3 is TGTGCCAGCAGCTTGGGGCAGCCTAGTTCACCCCTCCACTTT.

This clone was counted only a few times. The chain is built from TRBV6-2 or TRBV6-3 and TRBJ2-7; D not certain. Germline V gives CDR1 MNHEY, CDR2 SVGEGT. The CDR3 has 14 amino acids. The V gene lost 6 bases and the J gene lost 2 bases, with 14 bases spanning the gap. The CDR3 sequence: CASSRTFPPYEQYF. The CDR3 coding sequence is TGTGCCAGCAGCCGAACATTCCCTCCCTACGAGCAGTACTTC.

The CDR3, as DNA: TGCGCCAGCAGCTTGACCGAAACAGGGTCCAAGACCCAGTACTTC. This gives the protein CASSLTETGSKTQYF. The rearrangement joins TRBV5-1 to TRBJ2-5; TRBD1 might be the D (6 bases). CDR1 and CDR2 from the germline V gene are SGHRS and YFSETQ. The CDR3 has 15 amino acids. V was cut by 1 base and J by 6 bases, with 16 bases left in between. The full variable domain, in which reference TRBV5-1 and TRBJ2-5 provide the parts outside the CDR3, is KAGVTQTPRYLIKTRGQQVTLSCSPISGHRSVSWYQQTPGQGLQFLFEYFSETQRNKGNFPGRFSGRQFSNSRSEMNVSTLELGDSALYLCASSLTETGSKTQYFGPGTRLLVL.

The chain recombines TRBV29-1 with TRBJ2-7, with a weak D call TRBD1 (6 bases). Per the germline V gene, CDR1 is SQVTM and CDR2 is ANQGSEA. CDR3 length equals 14 residues. V dropped 4 bases and J dropped 6 bases, with 19 bases sitting between them. The CDR3 reads CSVVGAGQRGEQYF. The CDR3 DNA reads as TGCAGCGTTGTCGGTGCAGGACAGAGGGGCGAGCAGTACTTC.

The V gene is TRBV10-1, the J gene TRBJ2-1; 11 bases line up with TRBD2. After removal of 5 bases from V and 4 bases from J, the junction contained 7 bases not matched to a gene. Germline CDR1 is WNHNN and CDR2 is SYGVQD (reference sequence). The CDR3 has 16 amino acids. In DNA form, the CDR3 reads TGCGCCAGCAGTCTCCGTAGCGGGGGGGATTACAATGAGCAGTTCTTC. As protein: CASSLRSGGDYNEQFF.

This clone was counted between two and nine times. The chain has TRBV5-1 and TRBJ2-1, with 14 bases fitting TRBD2. Germline V gene data show CDR1 as SGHRS and CDR2 as YFSETQ. V gave up 0 bases and J gave up 9 bases; unmatched junction bases: 5. The CDR3 is 16 amino acids. DNA for the CDR3: TGCGCCAGCAGCTTGGAAGGGACTAGCGGGAGTACTGAGCAGTTCTTC. Translated, it gives CASSLEGTSGSTEQFF. Full variable domain (rest looked up from reference TRBV5-1 and TRBJ2-1): KAGVTQTPRYLIKTRGQQVTLSCSPISGHRSVSWYQQTPGQGLQFLFEYFSETQRNKGNFPGRFSGRQFSNSRSEMNVSTLELGDSALYLCASSLEGTSGSTEQFFGPGTRLTVL.

V gene TRBV5-1 combines with J gene TRBJ1-5, with 8 bases that match TRBD1. In germline, CDR1 is SGHRS, CDR2 YFSETQ. V lost 0 bases and J lost 5; bases outside the gene matches: 4. The length of the CDR3 is 15 residues. The CDR3 region is CASSLAGGTHQPQHF. DNA for the CDR3: TGCGCCAGCAGCTTGGCAGGGGGCACGCATCAGCCCCAGCATTTT.

V gene TRBV5-1 combines with J gene TRBJ1-4; D call uncertain. Trimming removed 0 bases from V and 1 base from J, with 7 bases in between. Germline lookup yields CDR1 SGHRS and CDR2 YFSETQ. There are 15 residues in the CDR3. The CDR3 DNA sequence: TGCGCCAGCAGCTTGGGGGCACAAACTAATGAAAAACTGTTTTTT. Its protein is CASSLGAQTNEKLFF.

This clone was picked up a small number of times. In nucleotides, the CDR3 is TGTGCCAGCAGCTTACTACAGGACTATGGCTACACCTTC. It encodes CASSLLQDYGYTF. The V call is TRBV11-2, the J call TRBJ1-2, with D possibly TRBD1 on 5 matching bases. The CDR3 contains 13 residues. The V end was cut by 2 bases, the J end by 3 bases, with 7 bases between. Germline CDR1 is SGHAT and CDR2 is FQNNGV.

The J gene is TRBJ2-1, the V gene TRBV6-4; 7 bases fit TRBD2. The CDR3 is 16 amino acids. V lost 3 bases and J lost 7; bases outside the gene matches: 12. The germline V gene encodes CDR1 MRHNA and CDR2 SNTAGT. CDR3: CASSEKGAGLWNEQFF. The DNA for the CDR3 is TGTGCCAGCAGTGAAAAGGGAGCGGGACTGTGGAATGAGCAGTTCTTC.

The chain recombines TRBV7-2 with TRBJ2-3; a weak D match, TRBD1 (7 bases). This CDR3 comprises 12 residues. Looked up from germline, CDR1 is SGHTA and CDR2 is FQGNSA. V was trimmed by 11 bases and J by 2 bases, leaving 11 bases between them. The CDR3 DNA is TGTGCCGGAGGGGGCTACACAGATACGCAGTATTTT. Its translation: CAGGGYTDTQYF.

The DNA of the CDR3 is TGTGCCAGCAGCCTCTGGGACAGGGACACTGAAGCTTTCTTT. It specifies CASSLWDRDTEAFF. V is TRBV3-1 (or the pseudogene TRBV3-2) and J is TRBJ1-1; 9 bases fit TRBD1. CDR1 and CDR2 (germline): LGHDT, YNNKEL (reference sequence). With 4 bases clipped from V and 3 bases from J, the junction kept 3 bases outside the gene matches. The CDR3 consists of 14 residues.

The table lists this clone with a few counts. The rearrangement joins TRBV11-3 to TRBJ2-3, with 9 positions matching TRBD2. V trimming: 4 bases; J trimming: 6 bases; junction bases outside the gene matches: 8. Germline-derived CDR1 and CDR2 are SGHNT and YENEEA. This CDR3 spans 15 amino acids. For the CDR3, the DNA is TGTGCCAGCAGCTCTCGAAAGCGGGGGGAGGATACGCAGTATTTT. Residues: CASSSRKRGEDTQYF.

V usage is TRBV3-1 (or the pseudogene TRBV3-2) and J usage is TRBJ1-5, with TRBD1 matching over 8 bases. The CDR3 loop spans 16 amino acids. V trimming: 4 bases; J trimming: 1 base; junction bases outside the gene matches: 6. Germline loops: CDR1 LGHDT, CDR2 YNNKEL (reference sequence). The CDR3, as DNA: TGTGCCAGCAGCCCCCGGACAGGGACGAGCAATCAGCCCCAGCATTTT. The encoded protein is CASSPRTGTSNQPQHF.